This T cell receptor beta chain was observed in a study of regulatory dendritic cells for organ transplantation. J gave up 1 base and V 3 bases, and 8 bases lay outside the gene matches. The CDR3 is made up of 17 amino acids. The germline gives CDR1 SGHAT, CDR2 FQNNGV. A note on this clone: The antigen is unknown.

Sorted subsets were CFSE-labeled and cultured less than six days with allogeneic dendritic cells. Libraries were prepared by immunoSEQ multiplex PCR; TCRdb keeps only in-frame clonotypes and omits some of them. Counted here are under 15,000 clones, about four fifths occurring once; the ten biggest clones make up roughly 0.98%. The gene calls are TRBV11-2 and TRBJ2-1; TRBD2 agrees at 8 bases. Sequences were obtained from naive CD8+ T cells from blood cultured with regulatory dendritic cells. Subset here: CD45RA+ naive T cells. This clonotype was obtained from a human donor in good health. The CDR3 DNA sequence: TGTGCCAGCAGCTTTGGGGCGGGGGGCTATTCCTACAATGAGCAGTTCTTC. As protein: CASSFGAGGYSYNEQFF. The variable domain in full, with the rest retrieved from reference TRBV11-2 and TRBJ2-1, is EAGVAQSPRYKIIEKRQSVAFWCNPISGHATLYWYQQILGQGPKLLIQFQNNGVVDDSQLPKDRFSAERLKGVDSTLKIQPAKLEDSAVYLCASSFGAGGYSYNEQFFGPGTRLTVL.